The rows below give T cell receptor beta chains drawn from one sample of a study of blood T cell repertoires in COVID-19. The assay was immunoSEQ multiplex PCR, and TCRdb's table has in-frame clones only and misses some. The profile shows approximately 390,000 clones, more than 75% of them singletons. The sequencing input was peripheral blood. The source of these receptors is a woman aged 55-69 years with COVID-19, enrolled during active disease. CDR3s include the opening cysteine and the closing phenylalanine or tryptophan.

>TRBJ2-7|TRBV18
CASSPREYTTSYEQYF
>TRBJ2-1|TRBV2
CASSEGRGTYNEQFF
>TRBJ2-2|TRBV28
CASTLGQNTGELFF
>TRBJ1-6|TRBV5-1
CASSEGQYSPLHF
>TRBJ1-6|TRBV5-1
CASSLSWVGTGVNSPLHF
>TRBJ2-2|TRBV5-1
CASSLEPRGRIGGELFF
>TRBJ1-4|TRBV2
CASSSRQGATNEKLFF
>TRBJ1-3|TRBV20-1
CSASVGVTGNTIYF
>TRBJ2-1|TRBV3-1/TRBV3-2
CASSQVSGGGRGEQFF
>TRBJ2-1|TRBV9
CASSVPGGNNEQFF
>TRBJ2-7|TRBV11-2
CASSLGPNEQYF
>TRBJ1-1|TRBV6-2/TRBV6-3
CASSYFTGVNTEAFF
>TRBJ1-2|TRBV6-5
CASRPGGGSRGYTF
>TRBJ2-3|TRBV11-3
CASSLESGTQYF
>TRBJ1-6|TRBV19
CASSRASYNSPLHF
>TRBJ1-6|TRBV3-1/TRBV3-2
CASTLAGSPLHF
>TRBJ2-1|TRBV29-1
CSVRDTGDNEQFF
>TRBJ1-3|TRBV19
CASSIRGNTIYF
>TRBJ2-7|TRBV4-1
CASSNPDRGLYEQYF
>TRBJ2-5|TRBV19
CASSPSGRGASRMQETQYF
>TRBJ2-7|TRBV7-2
CASSLAGDRGNYEQYF
>TRBJ1-2|TRBV5-4
CASSPTRDRGLGYTF
>TRBJ1-4|TRBV11-2
CASSLITDGEKLFF
>TRBJ2-5|TRBV5-5
CASSLSAGETQYF
>TRBJ1-1|TRBV25-1
CASSRSGARGLFF
>TRBJ1-1|TRBV12-5
CASGRTGRASEAFF
>TRBJ2-2|TRBV5-4
CASSPPPGRAEGLFF